The next 13 T cell receptor beta chains were all read from a single sample in a study of T cell responses to AZD1222 COVID-19 vaccine. TCRdb's table, derived via immunoSEQ multiplex PCR, lists solely in-frame clones and lacks some. The data hold more than 85,000 clones, with approximately 84% observed a single time. This sample comprised peripheral blood, obtained on day 0 of AZD1222 vaccination. These TCRs come from an adult in good health.

As concerns this clone: The junction differs from germline at one of its ends, possibly a read error. The V call is TRBV6-5, the J call TRBJ1-1; D gene unclear. Germline V CDR1 and CDR2: MNHEY, SVGAGI. The CDR3 runs to 14 residues. The CDR3 spells CASSIRQKNTETFF. CDR3 bases: TGTGCCAGCAGTATCCGACAAAAGAACACTGAAACTTTCTTT.

The J gene is TRBJ1-2, the V gene TRBV6-5; no reliable D call. The germline CDR1 and CDR2 sequences are MNHEY and SVGAGI. Trimming removed 6 bases from V and 3 bases from J, with 11 bases in between. This CDR3 comprises 13 residues. CDR3 region: CASSPIGHYGYTF. CDR3 in DNA: TGTGCCAGCAGCCCGATAGGTCACTATGGCTACACCTTC.

The chain joins TRBV25-1 to TRBJ2-3; tentative D call: TRBD1 (5 bases). Germline V gene lookup returns CDR1 MGHDK and CDR2 SYGVNS. V dropped 11 bases and J dropped 0 bases, with 18 bases sitting between them. CDR3 length: 15 amino acids. The CDR3 sequence: CACYRTRPSTDTQYF. CDR3 in DNA: TGTGCCTGTTACCGGACACGACCTAGCACAGATACGCAGTATTTT. Full variable domain (outside the CDR3, taken from reference TRBV25-1 and TRBJ2-3): EADIYQTPRYLVIGTGKKITLECSQTMGHDKMYWYQQDPGMELHLIHYSYGVNSTEKGDLSSESTVSRIRTEHFPLTLESARPSHTSQYLCACYRTRPSTDTQYFGPGTRLTVL.

The chain links TRBV7-2 to TRBJ2-7; D is undetermined. Germline V gives CDR1 SGHTA, CDR2 FQGNSA. Trimming pared 1 base from V and 2 bases from J, leaving 12 bases between. The CDR3 contains 15 residues. This CDR3 is CASSLDSLLAYEQYF. The CDR3 DNA follows: TGTGCCAGCAGCTTAGATTCCCTCCTGGCCTACGAGCAGTACTTC. Using reference TRBV7-2 and TRBJ2-7 for the parts outside the CDR3, the full variable domain is GAGVSQSPSNKVTEKGKDVELRCDPISGHTALYWYRQSLGQGLEFLIYFQGNSAPDKSGLPSDRFSAERTGGSVSTLTIQRTQQEDSAVYLCASSLDSLLAYEQYFGPGTRLTVT.

V is TRBV6-5 and J is TRBJ1-5, with D unclear. With 0 bases removed from V and 1 base from J, the gap between germline ends came to 10 bases. This CDR3 comprises 16 residues. The germline gives CDR1 MNHEY, CDR2 SVGAGI. The CDR3 spells CASSYSGRVSNQPQHF. CDR3 DNA: TGTGCCAGCAGTTACTCGGGTAGGGTGAGCAATCAGCCCCAGCATTTT.

The chain employs TRBV6-5 and TRBJ2-3; D unresolved. The germline V gene has CDR1 MNHEY and CDR2 SVGAGI. Trimming stripped 2 bases from V and 1 base from J, with 4 bases between. The CDR3 runs to 13 residues. The CDR3 coding sequence is TGTGCCAGCAGTTACACTCGCACAGATACGCAGTATTTT. This codes for CASSYTRTDTQYF.

The chain links TRBV28 to TRBJ1-5, with TRBD1 matching 9 bases. Germline CDR1 is MDHEN and CDR2 is SYDVKM. The CDR3 length is 15 residues. The ends lost 5 bases at V and 3 bases at J; junction bases unmatched: 5. In nucleotides, the CDR3 is TGTGCCAGCAGTAAAAGGACAGGGGCCAATCAGCCCCAGCATTTT. Protein: CASSKRTGANQPQHF. Full variable domain (remainder filled in from reference TRBV28 and TRBJ1-5): DVKVTQSSRYLVKRTGEKVFLECVQDMDHENMFWYRQDPGLGLRLIYFSYDVKMKEKGDIPEGYSVSREKKERFSLILESASTNQTSMYLCASSKRTGANQPQHFGDGTRLSIL.

The J gene is TRBJ1-5, the V gene TRBV7-6, with no clear D. The CDR3 consists of 15 residues. Looked up from germline, CDR1 is SGHVS and CDR2 is FNYEAQ. Deletions cut 5 bases from V and 4 bases from J, with 15 bases between. CDR3 residues: CASSQLIGLNQPQHF. The DNA for the CDR3 is TGTGCCAGCAGCCAGTTGATAGGGCTAAATCAGCCCCAGCATTTT.

This clone has just a few counts. This chain connects TRBV14 to TRBJ1-2, with TRBD1 as a possible D gene (6 bases). The germline V gene has CDR1 SGHDN and CDR2 FVKESK. Deletions cut 4 bases from V and 4 bases from J, with 13 bases between. The length of the CDR3 is 14 residues. The CDR3 DNA follows: TGTGCCAGCAGCCGAAATCAGGGGTTCTATGGCTACACCTTC. Translated, it gives CASSRNQGFYGYTF.

The gene calls are TRBV19 and TRBJ1-2; a possible D gene is TRBD1 (5 bases). V shed 3 bases and J shed 6 bases, with 11 bases lying between them. Germline assignment: CDR1 LNHDA and CDR2 SQIVND (reference sequence). The CDR3 has 13 amino acids. CDR3 sequence (DNA): TGTGCCAGTAGTATCTGGGGCCGCGATGGCTACACCTTC. Translation gives CASSIWGRDGYTF.

The V call is TRBV3-1 (or the pseudogene TRBV3-2), the J call TRBJ1-1; no definite D call. Trimming shortened V by 3 bases and J by 4 bases, and 9 bases separated the two germline ends. CDR1 is LGHDT and CDR2 is YNNKEL in the germline V gene (reference sequence). This CDR3 comprises 13 residues. Here the CDR3 reads CASSQQQVTEAFF. CDR3 bases: TGTGCCAGCAGCCAGCAACAAGTCACTGAAGCTTTCTTT.

The chain links TRBV3-1 (or the pseudogene TRBV3-2) to TRBJ2-1, with TRBD2 matching 9 bases. V gave up 8 bases and J gave up 7 bases; unmatched junction bases: 9. Germline CDR1 reads LGHDT; CDR2 reads YNNKEL (reference sequence). This CDR3 contains 14 residues. The CDR3 reads CASGPLAGYNEQFF. The DNA for the CDR3 is TGTGCCAGCGGGCCCCTAGCGGGGTATAATGAGCAGTTCTTC.

The chain uses TRBV19 and TRBJ1-6, with D perhaps TRBD1 (6 bases). Germline-derived CDR1 and CDR2 are LNHDA and SQIVND (reference sequence). The CDR3 runs to 16 residues. Trimming pared 2 bases from V and 8 bases from J, leaving 16 bases between. The DNA of the CDR3 is TGTGCCAGTAGTATAAGGGGGGGTTTGCGGGATTCACCCCTCCACTTT. Protein sequence: CASSIRGGLRDSPLHF.